Presented here are 21 T cell receptor beta chains from one specimen sequenced in a study of T-cell memory formation after mild COVID-19. Each CDR3 protein is one row after TCRdb ran MiXCR on the 5' RACE reads. The sample has about 470,000 distinct CDR3 sequences; 20% to 30% are singletons. Sample: PBMCs or a T cell subset sorted from them (not recorded which). These receptors all stem from an adult woman who had mild COVID-19 (a few samples of this study predate the infection). Cell type and time point are not known.

CDR3 DNA sequence: TGTGCCAGCAGCCTACGCGGGGGCGTCCCCACTGAAGCTTTCTTT. Its translation: CASSLRGGVPTEAFF. The chain is built from TRBV7-8 and TRBJ1-1; perhaps TRBD1 as D (6 bases). The CDR3 is 15 amino acids. V shed 5 bases and J shed 4 bases, with 17 bases lying between them. Germline CDR1 reads SGHVS; CDR2 reads FQNEAQ.

This clonotype was found a few times. This sequence joins TRBV19 and TRBJ1-5, with a possible D match to TRBD1 (5 bases). Per germline, CDR1 LNHDA and CDR2 SQIVND (reference sequence). Trimming removed 8 bases from V and 4 bases from J, with 12 bases in between. The CDR3 spans 13 residues. CDR3 region: CASHRGRNQPQHF. CDR3 DNA: TGTGCCAGTCATAGGGGCCGAAATCAGCCCCAGCATTTT.

CDR3: CASSLDRGRNYGYTF. In DNA, the CDR3 is TGTGCCAGCAGCTTAGACAGGGGGCGAAACTATGGCTACACCTTC. The chain combines TRBV7-9 with TRBJ1-2; the match to TRBD1 covers 9 bases. The germline V gene has CDR1 SEHNR and CDR2 FQNEAQ (reference sequence). The V segment lost 1 base and the J segment 2 bases; nucleotides outside the gene matches: 2. CDR3 length equals 15 residues. Full variable domain (outside the CDR3, taken from reference TRBV7-9 and TRBJ1-2): DTGVSQNPRHKITKRGQNVTFRCDPISEHNRLYWYRQTLGQGPEFLTYFQNEAQLEKSRLLSDRFSAERPKGSFSTLEIQRTEQGDSAMYLCASSLDRGRNYGYTFGSGTRLTVV.

V gene TRBV12-3 or TRBV12-4 combines with J gene TRBJ1-1; D ambiguous. V lost 5 bases and J lost 1, with 8 bases in between. The CDR3 is 13 residues long. In nucleotides, the CDR3 is TGTGCCAGCAGTCCTCTTCCGAACACTGAAGCTTTCTTT. It yields the protein CASSPLPNTEAFF.

This chain uses TRBV5-1 with TRBJ1-1, with 9 bases that match TRBD1. J lost 4 bases, V lost 4 bases, and 5 bases had no gene match. The CDR3 spans 14 residues. Germline-derived CDR1 and CDR2 are SGHRS and YFSETQ. The CDR3 nucleotides are TGCGCCAGCAGCACGACAGGGGGTATCACTGAAGCTTTCTTT. Protein product: CASSTTGGITEAFF.

The gene calls are TRBV6-5 and TRBJ2-4; D is ambiguous. Germline V gene data show CDR1 as MNHEY and CDR2 as SVGAGI. The CDR3 consists of 15 residues. V lost 8 bases, J lost 0 bases, and 14 bases lay in between. The CDR3 nucleotides are TGTGCCAGCGGTGTCTCCCGAGGAGCCAAAAACATTCAGTACTTC. Its translation: CASGVSRGAKNIQYF.

The J gene is TRBJ2-5, the V gene TRBV2; maybe TRBD2 (6 bases). Trimming pared 7 bases from V and 4 bases from J, leaving 10 bases between. Germline values: CDR1 SNHLY, CDR2 FYNNEI. This CDR3 contains 12 residues. The CDR3 bases are TGTGCCAGCATGGGGGGAGTAGAGACCCAGTACTTC. The encoded protein is CASMGGVETQYF. Filled out from reference TRBV2 and TRBJ2-5, the complete variable domain reads EPEVTQTPSHQVTQMGQEVILRCVPISNHLYFYWYRQILGQKVEFLVSFYNNEISEKSEIFDDQFSVERPDGSNFTLKIRSTKLEDSAMYFCASMGGVETQYFGPGTRLLVL.

The chain couples TRBV25-1 to TRBJ1-5; a possible D gene is TRBD1 (6 bases). This CDR3 is built from 16 residues. V dropped 2 bases and J dropped 4 bases, with 15 bases sitting between them. CDR1 is MGHDK and CDR2 is SYGVNS in the germline V gene. The CDR3 spells CASSEGGPWGNQPQHF. CDR3 in DNA: TGTGCCAGCAGTGAAGGGGGCCCTTGGGGGAATCAGCCCCAGCATTTT. Combining the CDR3 with reference TRBV25-1 and TRBJ1-5 gives the whole variable domain EADIYQTPRYLVIGTGKKITLECSQTMGHDKMYWYQQDPGMELHLIHYSYGVNSTEKGDLSSESTVSRIRTEHFPLTLESARPSHTSQYLCASSEGGPWGNQPQHFGDGTRLSIL.

The CDR3 nucleotides are TGTGCCAGCAGCTTCGGGGAAATATTGCCCTACGAGCAGTACTTC. This encodes CASSFGEILPYEQYF. The chain has TRBV5-4 and TRBJ2-7; weak D call: TRBD2 (5 bases). Trimming shortened V by 2 bases and J by 2 bases, and 14 bases separated the two germline ends. Germline CDR1 reads SGHNT; CDR2 reads YYREEE (reference sequence). The CDR3 is 15 amino acids.

This clonotype was seen more than once but under ten times. The rearrangement joins TRBV2 to TRBJ2-5; D perhaps matches TRBD1 (6 bases). Trimming took 3 bases from V and 4 from J, leaving 12 bases between them. CDR1 and CDR2 from the germline V gene are SNHLY and FYNNEI. There are 14 residues in the CDR3. CDR3 nucleotides: TGTGCCAGCAGTGACGGCAGGGGTTCAGAGACCCAGTACTTC. Amino acids: CASSDGRGSETQYF.

This clonotype was observed a handful of times. J is TRBJ2-2 and V is TRBV29-1; 7 bases line up with TRBD2. Germline CDR1 is SQVTM and CDR2 is ANQGSEA. This CDR3 contains 15 residues. V shed 4 bases and J 5 bases; nucleotides not matched to a gene: 10. Written as DNA, the CDR3 is TGCAGCGTTGTCCCGGCGGGAGATGAAACCGGGGAGCTGTTTTTT. Translating gives CSVVPAGDETGELFF.

This chain uses TRBV12-3 or TRBV12-4 with TRBJ2-1; 14 nucleotides agree with TRBD2. J was trimmed by 8 bases and V by 3 bases; bases with no gene match: 9. CDR3 length: 17 residues. CDR3 region: CASSFAVGTSGSYEQFF. In DNA form, the CDR3 reads TGTGCCAGCAGTTTTGCGGTAGGGACTAGCGGGAGTTATGAGCAGTTCTTC.

CDR3 protein: CASSVGSGGVHEQFF. The DNA of the CDR3 is TGTGCCAGCAGCGTAGGGTCGGGAGGGGTCCATGAGCAGTTCTTC. This chain uses TRBV9 with TRBJ2-1, with TRBD2 matching 8 bases. The germline V gene has CDR1 SGDLS and CDR2 YYNGEE. CDR3 length equals 15 residues. The V segment lost 0 bases and the J segment 8 bases; nucleotides outside the gene matches: 7. Complete variable domain (other parts from reference TRBV9 and TRBJ2-1): DSGVTQTPKHLITATGQRVTLRCSPRSGDLSVYWYQQSLDQGLQFLIQYYNGEERAKGNILERFSAQQFPDLHSELNLSSLELGDSALYFCASSVGSGGVHEQFFGPGTRLTVL.

This clonotype was seen many times. The CDR3 sequence is CASSQELARKGDTQYF. CDR3 in DNA: TGCGCCAGCAGCCAAGAATTAGCAAGAAAGGGAGATACGCAGTATTTT. V usage is TRBV4-3 and J usage is TRBJ2-3; D is undetermined. CDR1 and CDR2 from the germline V gene are LGHNA and YSLEER. V gave up 0 bases and J gave up 5 bases, with 15 bases separating them. This CDR3 has 16 residues.

This clonotype was seen a handful of times. The rearrangement joins TRBV7-9 to TRBJ2-1, with TRBD1 matching 9 bases. The junction had 7 bases not matched to a gene; V was cut back by 0 bases and J by 4 bases. Germline-derived CDR1 and CDR2 are SEHNR and FQNEAQ (reference sequence). CDR3 length: 17 residues. The CDR3 sequence: CASSLARGQGKYNEQFF. CDR3 coding DNA: TGTGCCAGCAGCTTAGCGCGAGGACAGGGGAAATACAATGAGCAGTTCTTC.

This clonotype was picked up a small number of times. The V gene is TRBV29-1, the J gene TRBJ1-2; a weak D match, TRBD1 (6 bases). CDR3 length: 15 amino acids. V was pared by 4 bases and J by 4 bases, with 19 bases between. Germline V CDR1 and CDR2: SQVTM, ANQGSEA. The CDR3 is CSVAEVPKGGYGYTF. In DNA, the CDR3 is TGCAGCGTTGCGGAAGTTCCCAAAGGGGGCTATGGCTACACCTTC.

The chain couples TRBV11-3 to TRBJ1-2; D gene ambiguous. The V gene's germline CDR1 is SGHNT and CDR2 YENEEA. The CDR3 extends over 13 amino acids. Trimming shortened V by 0 bases and J by 8 bases, and 10 bases separated the two germline ends. CDR3 region: CASSLDREVGYTF. In DNA form, the CDR3 reads TGTGCCAGCAGCTTAGACCGGGAGGTCGGCTACACCTTC.

This clonotype was seen a few times. The chain links TRBV7-9 to TRBJ2-7, with D unresolved. The V and J ends lost 1 base and 4 bases respectively, with 8 bases between them. Germline V gives CDR1 SEHNR, CDR2 FQNEAQ (reference sequence). This CDR3 comprises 13 residues. The CDR3 nucleotides read TGTGCCAGCAGCTTAGTACCCTTGTACGAGCAGTACTTC. Its translation is CASSLVPLYEQYF.

This clonotype has only a few counts. This chain joins TRBV3-1 and TRBJ2-5; TRBD2 aligns across 7 bases. V was clipped by 1 base and J by 9 bases; unmatched bases: 5. This CDR3 has 13 residues. Germline CDR1 reads LGHDT; CDR2 reads YNNKEL (reference sequence). The CDR3 nucleotides are TGTGCCAGCAGCCAAGTTTGGGACTACCCCCAGTACTTC. Its protein is CASSQVWDYPQYF.

V gene TRBV6-5 combines with J gene TRBJ1-1; D unclear. The CDR3 length is 14 residues. Germline V gene sequence: CDR1 MNHEY, CDR2 SVGAGI. The ends were cut back, 2 bases at V and 1 base at J, with 8 bases in the middle. CDR3 coding DNA: TGTGCCAGCAGTTACGGCTCAGAGAACACTGAAGCTTTCTTT. Translating gives CASSYGSENTEAFF.

The chain employs TRBV4-2 and TRBJ2-3; the match to TRBD2 covers 9 bases. This CDR3 region has 18 residues. After removal of 1 base from V and 2 bases from J, the junction contained 10 bases not matched to a gene. Germline loops: CDR1 LGHNA, CDR2 YNFKEQ. The CDR3 nucleotides read TGTGCCAGCAGCCAAGCCCGCGGGGGGGCATCCCACACAGATACGCAGTATTTT. Residues: CASSQARGGASHTDTQYF.